This T cell receptor beta chain was retrieved from a study of identifying expanded T cells in peripheral blood. Study-wide findings and caveats: Technical replicates showed around 1.3 changed clones; roughly two weeks around 15; four weeks 19.

The length of the CDR3 is 13 residues. CDR1 and CDR2 (germline): GTSNPN, SVGIG (reference sequence). With 3 bases removed from V and 7 bases from J, the gap between germline ends came to 15 bases. Libraries were prepared by immunoSEQ multiplex PCR; TCRdb keeps only in-frame clonotypes and omits some of them. The table lists 81,000 or so clones, around 84% of them singletons. As concerns this clone: The antigen remains unidentified.

J is TRBJ1-2 and V is TRBV30; D is unclear. The specimen was blood. The TCR sequence derives from a person between 18 and 75 years old in good health. The CDR3 nucleotides are TGTGCCTGGAGGGATACTGGGTATAGTGGCTACACCTTC. Protein product: CAWRDTGYSGYTF.